Listed here is a single TCR beta chain. Its matching antigen is unknown. The source of the sample is a study of CD8 T cells in ankylosing spondylitis. Study outcomes and limitations: Disease-linked clones reportedly showed significant enrichment in matched ankylosing spondylitis synovial fluid. Certain motif variants had earlier appeared in reactive arthritis synovial fluid and blood. The study identified a TCR beta motif of about eight highly homologous variants that appeared characteristic of ankylosing spondylitis blood.

MiXCR, applied by TCRdb to the 5' RACE reads, yields one record per CDR3 protein. This table has about 270,000 distinct CDR3 sequences, over 30% appearing once. This CDR3 is 14 amino acids long. Deletions cut 3 bases from V and 0 bases from J, with 9 bases between. Germline values: CDR1 SGHRS, CDR2 YFSETQ. The genes are TRBV5-1 and TRBJ1-1; no reliable D call. The TCR originated in a male donor with ankylosing spondylitis or in good health (not recorded which). The sequenced material came from blood, either unsorted or a sorted T cell fraction (not recorded which). The CDR3 reads CASSSLSMNTEAFF. CDR3 coding DNA: TGCGCCAGCAGCTCGCTATCAATGAACACTGAAGCTTTCTTT.